Sequencing of this TCR beta chain was carried out in a study of T-cell reconstitution after alpha-beta-depleted transplantation in children. Germline values: CDR1 SGHRS, CDR2 YFSETQ. This CDR3 is built from 15 residues. The V end lost 0 bases, the J end lost 3 bases, and 10 bases lay between the germline ends. As regards this clonotype: The antigen is not known.

Library preparation (for TCRbeta) was performed with unique molecular identifiers. TCRdb re-analysed the PCR reads in MiXCR, keeping a single row per CDR3 protein. Here the sample spans about 210,000 distinct CDR3 sequences, 17% being singletons. Study-level findings and limits: Expanded graft clones, several hundred of them, were reportedly the source of alpha-beta T cells about two months after transplant. Recipient T cells and thymic progenitors that survived gave rise to the high TCRbeta diversity observed at day 60 in some patients. T-cell counts and diversity at one year post-transplant came mainly from newly produced T cells.

The source of this sequence is a male patient aged 2 to 9 who had a stem cell transplant for acute lymphoblastic leukemia, so the T cells may come from the graft donor. The chain couples TRBV5-1 to TRBJ1-5; D is unclear. This specimen was PBMCs, mostly from graft donor cells, taken 360 days after TCRalphabeta/CD19-depleted stem cell transplant. CDR3 sequence: CASSLEGLPNQPQHF. The CDR3 bases are TGCGCCAGCAGCTTGGAAGGGCTTCCCAATCAGCCCCAGCATTTT.